This T cell receptor beta chain was documented in a study of shared clonotypes between healthy human individuals. On the study more broadly: Per-donor plates numbered three CD4 naive, three CD4 memory, two CD8 naive and one CD8 memory.

Study-level points and caveats: Memory subsets generally showed smaller estimated richness than naive subsets did.

To note about this clone: Its antigen remains unidentified. Other DNA sequences in the sample encode the same CDR3.

In the naive CD8 group, cells lacked CD45RO and were positively selected for CCR7, so terminally differentiated effector memory CD45RA+ cells were left out. On sorted subsets, replicate PCRs used about 200 ng DNA, or around 30,000 T cell genomes. Libraries were prepared by immunoSEQ multiplex PCR; TCRdb keeps only in-frame clonotypes and omits some of them. The repertoire has about 680,000 clones, about 91% of them found once; the top ten carry approximately 24%. Sequenced material: naive CD8+ T cells sorted from blood. The clonotype was recovered from a man aged 25-45 years in good health.

For the CDR3, the DNA is TGCGCCAGCAGCCCCCGGACAGGTCTCTACGAGCAGTACTTC. Its translation: CASSPRTGLYEQYF. The chain employs TRBV4-3 and TRBJ2-7, with TRBD1 matching over 7 bases. Trimming at V came to 4 bases and at J to 3 bases, leaving 6 bases not matched to a gene. This CDR3 comprises 14 residues. CDR1 LGHNA and CDR2 YSLEER come from the germline V gene.